Each of the 13 T cell receptor beta chains below was sequenced from the same sample in a study of CD8+ T cells in alopecia areata. After isolation, RNA underwent reverse transcription to generate cDNA as the sequencing template. Sequencing used immunoSEQ multiplex PCR; TCRdb keeps in-frame clones, though not all of them. The data hold 170,000 or so clones, with over 50% observed a single time. The specimen was CD4+ T cells sorted from blood, collected at week 0. These receptors came from a human donor with alopecia areata.

A word on this clone: One junction end disagrees with the germline gene, perhaps due to a read error. V is TRBV27 and J is TRBJ1-2; 9 bases align to TRBD1. From germline, CDR1 is MNHEY and CDR2 SMNVEV (reference sequence). The CDR3 totals 12 residues. The CDR3 sequence is CASSDRGYGYIF. The CDR3, as DNA: TGTGCCAGCAGTGACAGGGGGTATGGCTACATCTTC.

This rearrangement joins TRBV19 to TRBJ1-1; D uncertain. V was clipped by 4 bases and J by 1 base, with 7 bases between them. The length of the CDR3 is 13 residues. CDR1 and CDR2 from the germline V gene are LNHDA and SQIVND (reference sequence). The CDR3 here is CASSTRTNTEAFF. CDR3 DNA sequence: TGTGCCAGTAGTACCCGGACGAACACTGAAGCTTTCTTT.

V is TRBV4-2 and J is TRBJ2-7, with D hard to call. The CDR3 runs to 15 residues. Germline V gene data show CDR1 as LGHNA and CDR2 as YNFKEQ. Trimming took 4 bases from V and 2 from J, leaving 15 bases between them. CDR3 sequence: CASSPDGQTTYEQYF. The DNA of the CDR3 is TGTGCCAGCAGCCCGGACGGTCAGACAACCTACGAGCAGTACTTC.

This chain connects TRBV29-1 to TRBJ2-2, with a possible D match to TRBD2 (5 bases). Per germline, CDR1 SQVTM and CDR2 ANQGSEA. This CDR3 is built from 14 residues. V lost 4 bases and J lost 0, with 9 bases in between. The CDR3 reads CSVGETPNTGELFF. The CDR3 DNA sequence: TGCAGCGTTGGGGAGACACCGAACACCGGGGAGCTGTTTTTT.

V gene TRBV29-1 combines with J gene TRBJ2-4; D remains ambiguous. CDR1 and CDR2 (germline): SQVTM, ANQGSEA. This CDR3 spans 11 amino acids. Between the trimmed V and J ends, which lost 1 base and 8 bases, there was a span of 6 bases. The CDR3: CSVEVGDIQYF. In DNA form, the CDR3 reads TGCAGCGTTGAAGTAGGAGACATTCAGTACTTC.

This CDR3 is CASSVMGGSTGELFF. CDR3 coding DNA: TGTGCCAGCAGTGTTATGGGGGGGAGCACCGGGGAGCTGTTTTTT. The chain carries TRBV2 and TRBJ2-2; 7 bases align to TRBD2. Per germline, CDR1 SNHLY and CDR2 FYNNEI. The V gene end was trimmed by 4 bases and the J gene end by 4 bases; junction bases not matched to a gene: 6. The CDR3 runs 15 residues.

The gene calls are TRBV4-2 and TRBJ2-5, with D possibly TRBD1 on 6 matching bases. The V end lost 0 bases, the J end lost 9 bases, and 23 bases lay between the germline ends. CDR3 length: 17 amino acids. CDR1 is LGHNA, CDR2 YNFKEQ, per germline. This CDR3 reads CASSQDSVRDTWAAQYF. CDR3 bases: TGTGCCAGCAGCCAAGATAGCGTCCGGGACACCTGGGCGGCCCAGTACTTC.

This clone has more than one count but fewer than ten. Here the CDR3 DNA reads TGCGCCAGCAGCTTAGGACAGGGGGCGCGTCGGAATGGCTACACCTTC. This codes for CASSLGQGARRNGYTF. V usage is TRBV5-1 and J usage is TRBJ1-2, with 11 nucleotides matching TRBD1. V shed 2 bases, J shed 6 bases, and the junction held 9 bases outside the gene matches. The germline CDR1 and CDR2 sequences are SGHRS and YFSETQ. The CDR3 has 16 residues. The full variable domain, in which reference TRBV5-1 and TRBJ1-2 provide the parts outside the CDR3, is KAGVTQTPRYLIKTRGQQVTLSCSPISGHRSVSWYQQTPGQGLQFLFEYFSETQRNKGNFPGRFSGRQFSNSRSEMNVSTLELGDSALYLCASSLGQGARRNGYTFGSGTRLTVV.

V and J are TRBV30 and TRBJ1-1; D is unresolved. V shed 0 bases and J shed 3 bases, with 8 bases lying between them. Germline CDR1 GTSNPN, CDR2 SVGIG (reference sequence). The length of the CDR3 is 13 residues. Written as DNA, the CDR3 is TGTGCCTGGAGTGTATCAAGGGACACTGAAGCTTTCTTT. This encodes CAWSVSRDTEAFF.

There are a few counts of this clone. This chain joins TRBV5-1 and TRBJ2-6; D perhaps matches TRBD1 (6 bases). Germline lookup yields CDR1 SGHRS and CDR2 YFSETQ. The germline V and J ends were trimmed by 1 base and 1 base, with 12 bases remaining between them. The CDR3 extends over 17 amino acids. CDR3 sequence reads: CASSLKPQGSGANVLTF. In DNA form, the CDR3 reads TGCGCCAGCAGCTTGAAACCTCAGGGGTCTGGGGCCAACGTCCTGACTTTC.

This clone has a single count. This sequence joins TRBV20-1 and TRBJ2-7, with unresolved D. The V end lost 3 bases, the J end lost 4 bases, and 7 bases lay between the germline ends. The CDR3 runs 11 residues. Germline V gives CDR1 DFQATT, CDR2 SNEGSKA (reference sequence). CDR3 DNA: TGCAGTGCTAGCAGTATTTACGAGCAGTACTTC. Residues: CSASSIYEQYF.

The rearrangement links TRBV2 to TRBJ2-1; 7 positions match TRBD1. V lost 4 bases, J lost 9 bases, and 6 bases stayed unmatched. CDR3 length: 13 amino acids. Germline values: CDR1 SNHLY, CDR2 FYNNEI. The DNA of the CDR3 is TGTGCCAGCAGTGTCGGACAGGCCGGTGAGCAGTTCTTC. Translating it yields CASSVGQAGEQFF.

This rearrangement joins TRBV7-2 to TRBJ2-7; tentatively, D is TRBD1 (6 bases). Deletions cut 1 base from V and 1 base from J, with 8 bases between. This CDR3 spans 14 amino acids. Germline V lookup: CDR1 SGHTA, CDR2 FQGNSA. CDR3 sequence reads: CASSLEGQSYEQYF. The CDR3 bases are TGTGCCAGCAGCTTAGAGGGACAATCCTACGAGCAGTACTTC.